One and the same sample provided the 4 T cell receptor beta chains below, sequenced in a study of cytomegalovirus exposure and HLA in healthy donors. This PCR relied on a set of 60 Vbeta primers and 13 Jbeta primers. Repertoires were generated with immunoSEQ multiplex PCR, while TCRdb's copy carries only in-frame clones and drops some. The sample has around 170,000 clones; less than 90% are singletons. Sequenced: PBMCs. The receptors come from a boy aged 2-9 years in good health and CMV-seronegative.

This chain links TRBV6-5 with TRBJ1-2; possibly TRBD1 for D (5 bases). V was cut by 4 bases and J by 8 bases, with 14 bases left in between. The germline CDR1 and CDR2 sequences are MNHEY and SVGAGI. This CDR3 has 13 amino acids. The DNA for the CDR3 is TGTGCCAGCAGTTCGGGAGGGGCCGGCGGCTACACCTTC. Its protein is CASSSGGAGGYTF.

The J gene is TRBJ1-1, the V gene TRBV7-9; D uncertain. This CDR3 is built from 12 residues. The V and J ends lost 4 bases and 7 bases respectively, with 10 bases between them. The germline CDR1 and CDR2 sequences are SEHNR and FQNEAQ (reference sequence). The CDR3 reads CASSWSTDEAFF. In nucleotides, the CDR3 is TGTGCCAGCAGCTGGTCCACAGATGAAGCTTTCTTT.

This rearrangement joins TRBV5-1 to TRBJ2-2; unclear D gene. Germline CDR1 is SGHRS and CDR2 is YFSETQ. The CDR3 length is 15 residues. The ends were cut back, 0 bases at V and 1 base at J, with 7 bases in the middle. This CDR3 reads CASSLGSLNTGELFF. CDR3 bases: TGCGCCAGCAGCTTGGGAAGCTTGAACACCGGGGAGCTGTTTTTT.

This chain connects TRBV6-1 to TRBJ1-5; 9 bases are a match to TRBD1. This CDR3 region has 15 residues. Germline CDR1 is MNHNS and CDR2 is SASEGT. The J segment lost 9 bases and the V segment lost 5 bases, leaving 11 bases of the junction unmatched. DNA of the CDR3: TGTGCCAGCAGTTTCCGGGACAGGGATAAATGGCCCCAGCATTTT. This gives the protein CASSFRDRDKWPQHF.